This T cell receptor (beta chain) was found in a study of T cell clones after liver transplantation. Study-wide context: Standard immunosuppression, with no induction, continued until 12-24 months after transplant. Tolerant meant at least one year fully off immunosuppression without liver enzymes above twice normal.

TCRdb's table, derived via immunoSEQ multiplex PCR, lists solely in-frame clones and lacks some. The sample carries about 99,000 clones, 75% to 85% recorded once. The V gene lost 4 bases and the J gene lost 1 base, with 10 bases spanning the gap. Germline CDR1 and CDR2: SQVTM and ANQGSEA. CDR3 length equals 13 residues. This TCR derives from a human donor who received a liver transplant. This chain uses TRBV29-1 with TRBJ1-1, with D hard to call. The source material was CD4+ T cells from blood, sampled before liver transplant. CDR3 in amino acids: CSVGQTANTEAFF. The CDR3 coding sequence is TGCAGCGTTGGACAAACAGCGAACACTGAAGCTTTCTTT.